A single sample gave rise to the 16 T cell receptor beta chains below, sequenced in a study of blood T cell repertoires in COVID-19. Clones were read by immunoSEQ multiplex PCR, and TCRdb kept only the in-frame ones, dropping some. The sample includes under 300,000 clones, 80% to 90% of them seen just once. Material for sequencing was peripheral blood. The receptors originated from a woman aged 35 to 49 who had recovered from COVID-19.

The rearrangement joins TRBV7-8 to TRBJ1-2; D possibly corresponds to TRBD1 (5 bases). Trimming shortened V by 0 bases and J by 7 bases, and 12 bases separated the two germline ends. The CDR3 consists of 14 residues. The germline CDR1 and CDR2 sequences are SGHVS and FQNEAQ. In DNA, the CDR3 is TGTGCCAGCAGCTTAGCGGGGAGGGGAGGTGGCTACACCTTC. Translating it yields CASSLAGRGGGYTF.

This chain links TRBV19 with TRBJ1-4; 8 nucleotides align to TRBD1. Per germline, CDR1 LNHDA and CDR2 SQIVND (reference sequence). This CDR3 contains 15 residues. Trimming cost V 7 bases and J 7 bases; bases outside gene matches: 11. Here the CDR3 DNA reads TGTGCCAGTAACAGAAACAGGGGGAAAAGTGAAAAACTGTTTTTT. Its protein is CASNRNRGKSEKLFF.

The chain recombines TRBV30 with TRBJ1-1; maybe TRBD1 (5 bases). The V gene lost 3 bases and the J gene lost 5 bases, with 13 bases spanning the gap. Germline loops: CDR1 GTSNPN, CDR2 SVGIG (reference sequence). The CDR3 length is 13 residues. For the CDR3, the DNA is TGTGCCTGGAGGAATCTCAGGGATACTGAAGCTTTCTTT. Residues: CAWRNLRDTEAFF. The variable domain in full, completed from reference TRBV30 and TRBJ1-1, reads SQTIHQWPATLVQPVGSPLSLECTVEGTSNPNLYWYRQAAGRGLQLLFYSVGIGQISSEVPQNLSASRPQDRQFILSSKKLLLSDSGFYLCAWRNLRDTEAFFGQGTRLTVV.

V is TRBV7-9 and J is TRBJ1-2; 9 positions match TRBD1. The CDR3 runs 14 residues. Unmatched junction bases numbered 4, after V lost 5 bases and J lost 3 bases. CDR1 is SEHNR, CDR2 FQNEAQ, per germline (reference sequence). CDR3: CASSRGQGDYGYTF. The CDR3 DNA sequence: TGTGCCAGCAGCCGGGGACAGGGCGACTATGGCTACACCTTC.

The rearrangement uses TRBV3-1 (or the pseudogene TRBV3-2) and TRBJ1-2, with no clear D. Trimming shortened V by 1 base and J by 5 bases, and 14 bases separated the two germline ends. Germline-derived CDR1 and CDR2 are LGHDT and YNNKEL (reference sequence). The CDR3 is made up of 15 amino acids. The CDR3 DNA reads as TGTGCCAGCAGCCAAGTGTCAGGTGGTTGGTATGGCTACACCTTC. It specifies CASSQVSGGWYGYTF.

The V gene is TRBV7-9, the J gene TRBJ2-7; D is undetermined. Germline lookup yields CDR1 SEHNR and CDR2 FQNEAQ (reference sequence). CDR3 length: 13 amino acids. Trimming shortened V by 2 bases and J by 4 bases, and 9 bases separated the two germline ends. The CDR3 DNA reads TGTGCCAGCAGCTTAATGGCTTCGTACGAGCAGTACTTC. Translated: CASSLMASYEQYF.

The gene calls are TRBV7-9 and TRBJ1-6, with 10 bases identical to TRBD1. The CDR3 spans 15 residues. The germline V gene has CDR1 SEHNR and CDR2 FQNEAQ (reference sequence). Trimming cost V 5 bases and J 8 bases; bases outside gene matches: 6. The CDR3: CASSASGTGDSPLHF. CDR3 bases: TGTGCCAGCAGCGCGTCCGGGACAGGGGATTCACCCCTCCACTTT. Variable domain in full (rest from reference TRBV7-9 and TRBJ1-6): DTGVSQNPRHKITKRGQNVTFRCDPISEHNRLYWYRQTLGQGPEFLTYFQNEAQLEKSRLLSDRFSAERPKGSFSTLEIQRTEQGDSAMYLCASSASGTGDSPLHFGNGTRLTVT.

The gene calls are TRBV27 and TRBJ1-1, with 9 bases fitting TRBD1. The CDR3 totals 16 residues. V gave up 2 bases and J gave up 0 bases; unmatched junction bases: 4. Germline CDR1 MNHEY, CDR2 SMNVEV (reference sequence). As DNA, the CDR3 is TGTGCCAGCAGTTTACTGTGGACAGGGGTGAACACTGAAGCTTTCTTT. Amino acids: CASSLLWTGVNTEAFF.

The chain carries TRBV10-3 and TRBJ2-4; D remains ambiguous. Between the trimmed V and J ends, which lost 3 bases and 0 bases, there was a span of 9 bases. Germline values: CDR1 ENHRY, CDR2 SYGVKD. The CDR3 is 15 residues long. The CDR3 here is CAISDLAGAKNIQYF. The CDR3 bases are TGTGCCATCAGTGACTTGGCTGGAGCCAAAAACATTCAGTACTTC.

The chain couples TRBV6-4 to TRBJ2-1, with 9 positions matching TRBD2. CDR1 is MRHNA and CDR2 is SNTAGT in the germline V gene. CDR3 size: 16 residues. V shed 3 bases and J 2 bases; nucleotides not matched to a gene: 5. The CDR3 here is CASSDTSGGPYNEQFF. The CDR3 DNA is TGTGCCAGCAGTGATACCAGCGGGGGGCCCTACAATGAGCAGTTCTTC.

The sample holds a few counts of this clone. The rearrangement joins TRBV28 to TRBJ1-5, with a tentative D call TRBD1 (5 bases). Germline CDR1 is MDHEN and CDR2 is SYDVKM. Trimming left V 4 bases short and J 8 bases short, with 15 bases between. The CDR3 is 14 amino acids. The CDR3 sequence: CASSSDSRTKPQHF. The CDR3 DNA reads as TGTGCCAGCAGTTCCGACAGCCGAACAAAGCCCCAGCATTTT.

The V gene is TRBV2, the J gene TRBJ2-1, with D tentatively TRBD2 (6 bases). The CDR3 consists of 15 residues. Germline CDR1 reads SNHLY; CDR2 reads FYNNEI. Trimming removed 11 bases from V and 2 bases from J, with 19 bases in between. CDR3 in amino acids: CAATLGTSPYNEQFF. CDR3 nucleotides: TGTGCCGCAACCCTGGGCACTAGCCCCTACAATGAGCAGTTCTTC.

This rearrangement joins TRBV2 to TRBJ2-3; tentatively, D is TRBD2 (6 bases). The V end lost 6 bases, the J end lost 7 bases, and 14 bases lay between the germline ends. Germline loops: CDR1 SNHLY, CDR2 FYNNEI. The CDR3 spans 13 residues. CDR3 sequence: CASRAGLFNTQYF. The DNA for the CDR3 is TGTGCCAGCAGGGCAGGACTATTCAATACGCAGTATTTT.

V usage is TRBV28 and J usage is TRBJ1-6, with 7 bases identical to TRBD1. V lost 5 bases, J lost 6 bases, and 13 bases stayed unmatched. Germline CDR1 is MDHEN and CDR2 is SYDVKM. The CDR3 has 17 residues. CDR3 in amino acids: CASSPAPETGLNSPLHF. CDR3 nucleotides: TGTGCCAGCAGTCCAGCCCCCGAGACAGGGCTTAATTCACCCCTCCACTTT.

V gene TRBV5-1 combines with J gene TRBJ1-2, with 7 bases lining up with TRBD1. V shed 0 bases and J 2 bases; nucleotides not matched to a gene: 4. CDR3 length: 15 residues. CDR1 and CDR2 (germline): SGHRS, YFSETQ. CDR3 residues: CASSLGQGGNYGYTF. In nucleotides, the CDR3 is TGCGCCAGCAGCTTGGGACAGGGCGGGAACTATGGCTACACCTTC.

The J gene is TRBJ2-1, the V gene TRBV7-2; D unclear. This CDR3 region has 14 residues. The germline gives CDR1 SGHTA, CDR2 FQGNSA. The V end lost 1 base, the J end lost 9 bases, and 13 bases lay between the germline ends. CDR3 amino acids: CASSLGLVSGEQFF. For the CDR3, the DNA is TGTGCCAGCAGCTTAGGGCTTGTCTCAGGTGAGCAGTTCTTC.